This TCR beta chain was profiled in a study of CD8+CD57+ T cells in acquired aplastic anemia. As for the study in general: Sorted CD4+ plus CD8+ cells gave DNA averaging 3.2 ug.

Findings and limits, study-wide: Researchers report that 25 to 35 CD8+ CDR3 sequences appeared in both patients and controls. Simpson's diversity of CD8+ cells was not significantly different in patients compared with controls.

CDR3 and TCR beta VDJ profiling relied on a genomic DNA template. TCRdb recomputed calls from the reads with MiXCR, one row per CDR3 protein. The sample has roughly 100,000 distinct CDR3 sequences, about 66% seen once. Patients selected for sequencing had displayed CD8+CD57+ cell expansion by flow cytometry. Sampling of blood occurred while the patients had still received no therapy. Worth noting for this clonotype: What it recognizes is unknown.

Sequencing was carried out using sorted CD4+, CD8+, or CD8+CD57+ T cells (not recorded which) from PBMCs. This clonotype was obtained from a human donor with aplastic anemia.

The CDR3 DNA sequence: TGTGCCAGCAGCCGCAGTGGGGGGTCGGAAGAGACCCAGTACTTC. It specifies CASSRSGGSEETQYF. The chain links TRBV7-2 to TRBJ2-5, with D perhaps TRBD2 (6 bases). This CDR3 comprises 15 residues. Germline CDR1 SGHTA, CDR2 FQGNSA. V lost 5 bases, J lost 3 bases, and 16 bases lay in between.